This T cell receptor (beta chain) was observed in a study of CD8 T cells in cerebrospinal fluid in Alzheimer's disease. Study details: Plate-based nested PCR sequencing and droplet-based sequencing measured CSF T cell clonal expansion.

This clonotype is classed as medium-sized by frequency. TCRdb re-called the 10x single-cell sequencing reads; every CDR3 protein appears as one record, without DNA. This table holds about 1,300 distinct CDR3 sequences. In germline, CDR1 is SNHLY, CDR2 FYNNEI. This CDR3 spans 12 amino acids. The TCR sequence derives from a human donor with mild cognitive impairment. The chain combines TRBV2 with TRBJ1-4. Sequencing was carried out using cerebrospinal fluid. This CDR3 reads CASSEVAAKLFF.